This TCR beta chain originates from a study of T cell responses to AZD1222 COVID-19 vaccine. The study's findings and limits: There were repertoire samples only from the period after the peak T cell response. Only a handful of AZD1222 recipients were seropositive at baseline. Donor demographics were predominantly white British with a female majority; clonal diversity may be underestimated.

The germline V gene has CDR1 SGHAT and CDR2 FQDESV (reference sequence). The CDR3 spans 16 residues. V was clipped by 5 bases and J by 0 bases, with 14 bases between them. Here immunoSEQ multiplex PCR was the method, and the copy in TCRdb shows in-frame clones only, minus some. The data hold tens of thousands of clones, with 75% to 95% observed a single time. To note about this clone: Its antigen is as yet unknown.

The chain has TRBV11-1 and TRBJ2-1; D is ambiguous. This sequence was found in an adult in good health. Material: peripheral blood, obtained on day 0 of MenACWY control vaccination. The CDR3 DNA reads TGTGCCAGCAGCCCCCCCGGCGGTAGCTCCTACAATGAGCAGTTCTTC. The encoded protein is CASSPPGGSSYNEQFF.